Included here is one TCR beta chain sequence, with context. The target of this receptor is not known. There are no base qualities to consult, and no much larger clone falls within one base. From the cysteine through the phenylalanine, the CDR3 covers 14 amino acids. The DNA shown is the 42-base CDR3, in frame from base 1. Via the germline V gene (reference sequence), CDR1 is SEHNR and CDR2 FQNEAQ. V is clipped by 9 bases and J by 3 bases, and the sequence between their germline boundaries is 18 bases long. Library method: 5' RACE. Sequenced on an Illumina HiSeq 2000. A universal primer binding site was added through template switching, and the final cDNA carried a unique molecular identifier so that TCR cDNA molecules could be counted accurately. First-strand cDNA for TCR alpha and beta chains was synthesized from specific primers in the conserved constant-segment region. To control for contamination, every cDNA library was double barcoded, receiving both a SMART-Mk sample barcode and Illumina barcodes. TruSeq adapter sequences, together with Illumina sample barcodes, were added in two successive PCR steps. The Illumina HiSeq platform was used with custom primers to sequence TCR alpha and beta cDNA libraries. In the source study's methods: Raw reads were processed with MiGEC to extract unique molecular identifiers, and MiXCR was used to determine CDR3 positions. Recombination models were inferred per individual with the repgenHMM and IGoR tools using an EM algorithm. Shared clonotype analysis was performed with the tcR package in R, normalizing sharing by the product of cloneset sizes. To study raw recombination free of thymic and clonal selection effects, out-of-frame nonproductive sequences were analyzed. Clones were called with MiXCR by TCRdb after fastp trimmed the public reads at Q25, and only in-frame beta chains were retained. When rows share a CDR3 protein, they turn into one entry using the most common DNA and genes. It is TCRdb's table, rather than the study itself, that gives the V and J calls and clone size. Recorded for this sample are 400,000 or so distinct CDR3 sequences; about 9% of them occurred a single time. Together, the top ten hold about 9.1% of the sample.

Only healthy Caucasian donors were included. Three unrelated non-twin adults were also sequenced: a male aged 18 to 30, a male aged 50 to 60 and a female aged 50 to 60. Using Miltenyi CD45RO+ enrichment and human naive T-cell isolation kits, memory (CD45RO+) and naive T cells were isolated from PBMC. The data originate from a study of identical twins (dated by TCRdb to the mid-2010s). At the level of the whole study: To test whether fetal clonotypes persist, this study deep-sequenced TCR alpha and beta repertoires from monozygotic twins, from unrelated adults of various ages, and from cord blood. Replicate twin experiments were performed at different times using different library preparation protocols to rule out contamination.

Broader findings and caveats from the paper: The excess sharing between twins in beta out-of-frame sequences was weaker because fewer shared sequences reduced the signal-to-noise ratio. Because the same donors could not be followed over many years, the conclusions relied on cross-sectional statistical analysis. Fewer insertions were carried by abundant cord blood beta clonotypes; a weaker similar trend was observed in young adult naive repertoires, while no such trend was observed in memory repertoires. Zero-insertion analyses could be partly confounded by invariant T cells such as MAIT and iNKT, although diverse VJ usage argued against such confounding for most clonotypes. In monozygotic twins, recombination models systematically underestimated out-of-frame TCR alpha sharing, but the models matched the sharing seen between unrelated individuals. Out-of-frame TCR alpha sequences shared between twins showed an excess of low generation-probability sequences compared with coincidental sharing between unrelated individuals.

Here the chain combines TRBV7-9 and TRBJ2-7; the D gene identity is not certain. The sequenced sample was naive T cells sorted from blood. Taken with the paper, the label for cell subset or site translates to: cells isolated with a human naive T-cell isolation kit. This TCR came from a woman aged 45-60 years in good health. DNA sequence: TGTGCCAGTCAGCAATCAGAAAGAGGCTACGAGCAGTACTTC. The translation is CASQQSERGYEQYF. When the CDR3 is completed using the reference TRBV7-9 and TRBJ2-7 genes on either side, the full variable domain is DTGVSQNPRHKITKRGQNVTFRCDPISEHNRLYWYRQTLGQGPEFLTYFQNEAQLEKSRLLSDRFSAERPKGSFSTLEIQRTEQGDSAMYLCASQQSERGYEQYFGPGTRLTVT.